The sequence of this T cell receptor (beta chain) was determined in a study of neurological immune-mediated disorders. Study results and caveats: TCR-beta repertoires seemed private in all groups, with no expanded CDR3 amino acid sequences shared.

The V end lost 6 bases, the J end lost 0 bases, and 14 bases lay between the germline ends. Germline V gives CDR1 ENHRY, CDR2 SYGVKD. The CDR3 length is 15 residues. TCRdb re-analysed the 5' RACE reads in MiXCR, keeping a single row per CDR3 protein. The data hold roughly 15,000 distinct CDR3 sequences, with approximately 13% observed a single time. In regard to this clonotype: Its antigen is currently unknown.

The sorted libraries were made from 750,000 to 1,000,000 CD4+ or CD8+ T cells. This chain connects TRBV10-3 to TRBJ1-1; D uncertain. Sequences were obtained from CD8+ T cells from blood. This sequence was found in a female donor with HTLV-1-associated myelopathy (HAM/TSP). The CDR3 protein is CAIRNSDTMNTEAFF. For the CDR3, the DNA is TGTGCCATCAGGAACAGCGATACCATGAACACTGAAGCTTTCTTT.